This T cell receptor beta chain was identified in a study of blood T cell repertoires in COVID-19. Whole-study context: COVID-19 samples, acute and convalescent, were from the United States, Italy and Spain.

Assay: immunoSEQ multiplex PCR; the TCRdb copy retains only in-frame clones and omits some. This table has tens of thousands of clones, approximately 89% appearing once. In its sample, this clone was seen once. Germline V gene data show CDR1 as LNHDA and CDR2 as SQIVND (reference sequence). Trimming cost V 2 bases and J 8 bases; bases outside gene matches: 5. This CDR3 has 14 residues. While infection was still active, Seattle patients were enrolled and then followed longitudinally. The clonotype originates from a woman aged 60-70 years with COVID-19, enrolled during active disease. Sample: peripheral blood. The V gene is TRBV19, the J gene TRBJ2-1; 8 nucleotides agree with TRBD2. The CDR3: CASSIISGGDEQFF. CDR3 in DNA: TGTGCCAGTAGTATAATCAGCGGGGGTGATGAGCAGTTCTTC.